These 26 T cell receptor beta chains were sequenced from one sample in a study of blood T cell repertoires in COVID-19. Generated by immunoSEQ multiplex PCR, the TCRdb table keeps only in-frame clones and is missing some. The sample consists of about 46,000 clones, about 91% of them appearing once. Sequenced input: peripheral blood. Receptor source: a man in his forties or fifties with acute or convalescent COVID-19.

V and J are TRBV3-1 (or the pseudogene TRBV3-2) and TRBJ2-1; tentative D call: TRBD2 (6 bases). The length of the CDR3 is 15 residues. The V end lost 5 bases, the J end lost 9 bases, and 20 bases lay between the germline ends. From germline, CDR1 is LGHDT and CDR2 YNNKEL (reference sequence). CDR3 residues: CASSASKPPRGEQFF. As DNA, the CDR3 is TGTGCCAGCAGCGCGAGTAAGCCCCCGCGGGGTGAGCAGTTCTTC.

The chain employs TRBV19 and TRBJ2-3; 7 positions agree with TRBD2. V lost 9 bases to trimming and J lost 13 bases; unmatched junction nucleotides: 10. The CDR3 covers 11 residues. Germline assignment: CDR1 LNHDA and CDR2 SQIVND (reference sequence). The DNA of the CDR3 is TGTGCCAGCGGGACCGGGGGGTTGAAGTATTTT. This sequence encodes CASGTGGLKYF.

V and J are TRBV24-1 and TRBJ2-2, with TRBD2 as a possible D gene (5 bases). CDR1 is KGHDR, CDR2 SFDVKD, per germline. Trimming removed 4 bases at V and 8 bases at J, with 25 bases between. CDR3 length: 18 amino acids. The CDR3 sequence: CATSDPKKQGRDLGELFF. CDR3 coding DNA: TGTGCCACCAGTGACCCCAAAAAACAAGGGAGAGACCTTGGGGAGCTGTTTTTT.

The chain has TRBV5-1 and TRBJ2-2; TRBD1 is a possible D gene (5 bases). Germline loops: CDR1 SGHRS, CDR2 YFSETQ. The CDR3 spans 13 residues. V gave up 0 bases and J gave up 9 bases, with 9 bases separating them. CDR3 sequence (DNA): TGCGCCAGCAGCTTGGGAAGGGGTCGGGAGCTGTTTTTT. Translated: CASSLGRGRELFF. The entire variable domain, with the rest obtained from reference TRBV5-1 and TRBJ2-2, is as follows: KAGVTQTPRYLIKTRGQQVTLSCSPISGHRSVSWYQQTPGQGLQFLFEYFSETQRNKGNFPGRFSGRQFSNSRSEMNVSTLELGDSALYLCASSLGRGRELFFGEGSRLTVL.

The rearrangement uses TRBV2 and TRBJ1-2; no definite D call. This CDR3 spans 15 amino acids. Trimming removed 1 base from V and 5 bases from J, with 14 bases in between. From germline, CDR1 is SNHLY and CDR2 FYNNEI. The CDR3 loop is CASSEVVVREYGYTF. In DNA form, the CDR3 reads TGTGCCAGCAGTGAAGTAGTGGTCCGAGAATATGGCTACACCTTC.

The rearrangement uses TRBV4-1 and TRBJ1-2; 10 nucleotides line up with TRBD1. CDR1 and CDR2 from the germline V gene are MGHRA and YSYEKL. Unmatched junction bases numbered 5, after V lost 4 bases and J lost 3 bases. This CDR3 has 15 residues. The CDR3 protein is CASSPGTGEDYGYTF. The DNA for the CDR3 is TGCGCCAGCAGCCCAGGGACAGGGGAGGACTATGGCTACACCTTC.

The chain recombines TRBV9 with TRBJ1-1; D call uncertain. Germline CDR1 SGDLS, CDR2 YYNGEE. V gave up 4 bases and J gave up 1 base, with 11 bases separating them. This CDR3 spans 14 amino acids. The CDR3 nucleotides read TGTGCCAGCAGCCCCCCGTCCGGGAACACTGAAGCTTTCTTT. Its translation: CASSPPSGNTEAFF. The full variable domain, completed using reference TRBV9 and TRBJ1-1, is DSGVTQTPKHLITATGQRVTLRCSPRSGDLSVYWYQQSLDQGLQFLIQYYNGEERAKGNILERFSAQQFPDLHSELNLSSLELGDSALYFCASSPPSGNTEAFFGQGTRLTVV.

J is TRBJ2-1 and V is TRBV9, with 11 nucleotides matching TRBD2. V lost 4 bases and J lost 2; bases outside the gene matches: 2. The CDR3 spans 15 residues. Germline CDR1 and CDR2: SGDLS and YYNGEE. CDR3 DNA: TGTGCCAGCAGCTCTAGCGGGGGGACCTACAATGAGCAGTTCTTC. Its translation: CASSSSGGTYNEQFF.

This clone was counted once. V gene TRBV9 combines with J gene TRBJ2-5; 7 bases fit TRBD2. V lost 0 bases, J lost 1 base, and 3 bases stayed unmatched. Germline V gene lookup returns CDR1 SGDLS and CDR2 YYNGEE. The CDR3 is 15 amino acids. CDR3 DNA: TGTGCCAGCAGCGTAGGGCCTAGCGGCCAAGAGACCCAGTACTTC. Translation gives CASSVGPSGQETQYF.

The chain employs TRBV29-1 and TRBJ2-5, with TRBD2 matching 12 bases. J lost 5 bases, V lost 4 bases, and 8 bases had no gene match. The CDR3 loop spans 15 amino acids. Looked up from germline, CDR1 is SQVTM and CDR2 is ANQGSEA. This CDR3 is CSVGSSGGAGETQYF. As DNA, the CDR3 is TGCAGCGTTGGGTCTAGCGGGGGGGCCGGGGAGACCCAGTACTTC.

The genes are TRBV2 and TRBJ2-1, with 7 nucleotides matching TRBD1. The CDR3 covers 13 residues. Germline V gene data show CDR1 as SNHLY and CDR2 as FYNNEI. The ends lost 9 bases at V and 7 bases at J; junction bases unmatched: 9. CDR3 residues: CASDRQGLNEQFF. The CDR3 nucleotides are TGTGCCAGTGACAGACAGGGTTTGAATGAGCAGTTCTTC.

The CDR3 bases are TGCAGTGCTAGTCTTCGGTCGACAGGTTCCACAGATACGCAGTATTTT. Amino acid sequence: CSASLRSTGSTDTQYF. The chain recombines TRBV20-1 with TRBJ2-3, with D perhaps matching TRBD1 (6 bases). Trimming removed 3 bases from V and 2 bases from J, with 18 bases in between. The V gene's germline CDR1 is DFQATT and CDR2 SNEGSKA (reference sequence). The CDR3 runs 16 residues.

V is TRBV4-2 and J is TRBJ2-1, with 7 bases matching TRBD1. The CDR3 contains 13 residues. The V gene end was trimmed by 0 bases and the J gene end by 8 bases; junction bases not matched to a gene: 1. The germline CDR1 and CDR2 sequences are LGHNA and YNFKEQ. The CDR3 nucleotides are TGTGCCAGCAGCCAAGAGACAGGGTATGAGCAGTTCTTC. Protein product: CASSQETGYEQFF.

The V and J genes are TRBV18 and TRBJ2-2; 7 nucleotides align to TRBD1. The CDR3 consists of 14 residues. Trimming took 6 bases from V and 8 from J; bases not matched to a gene: 9. CDR1 is KGHSH, CDR2 LQKENI, per germline. CDR3 amino acids: CASSRATGTGELFF. Written as DNA, the CDR3 is TGTGCCAGCTCGCGAGCGACAGGGACGGGGGAGCTGTTTTTT.

V and J are TRBV6-6 and TRBJ2-7; 10 bases are a match to TRBD1. CDR3 length: 14 amino acids. Trimming at V came to 5 bases and at J to 6 bases, leaving 7 bases not matched to a gene. The V gene's germline CDR1 is MNHNY and CDR2 SVGAGI (reference sequence). In nucleotides, the CDR3 is TGTGCCAGCAGTCACCGGGACAGGGGCCGCGAGCAGTACTTC. Translating gives CASSHRDRGREQYF.

The V call is TRBV2, the J call TRBJ1-5; D perhaps matches TRBD1 (6 bases). The V gene's germline CDR1 is SNHLY and CDR2 FYNNEI. The CDR3 spans 18 residues. V dropped 6 bases and J dropped 6 bases, with 27 bases sitting between them. CDR3 amino acids: CASSDTHAADSMSQPQHF. For the CDR3, the DNA is TGTGCCAGCAGCGATACCCACGCGGCGGACAGTATGAGTCAGCCCCAGCATTTT.

The chain carries TRBV19 and TRBJ2-3; 8 bases map to TRBD2. The germline V gene encodes CDR1 LNHDA and CDR2 SQIVND (reference sequence). CDR3 length equals 16 residues. With V trimmed by 3 bases and J by 4 bases, 9 bases remained unmatched. This CDR3 reads CASSMLSGGSADTQYF. The CDR3 DNA sequence: TGTGCCAGTAGTATGCTAAGCGGGGGTAGCGCAGATACGCAGTATTTT.

The V call is TRBV7-2, the J call TRBJ2-7; 8 bases map to TRBD2. J was trimmed by 6 bases and V by 4 bases; bases with no gene match: 2. The germline V gene has CDR1 SGHTA and CDR2 FQGNSA. This CDR3 spans 12 amino acids. The CDR3 DNA is TGTGCCAGCAGCTCGGGGGGGCTCGAGCAGTACTTC. It translates to CASSSGGLEQYF.

This rearrangement joins TRBV19 to TRBJ1-2, with 8 bases fitting TRBD1. This CDR3 has 14 residues. With 0 bases clipped from V and 5 bases from J, the junction kept 2 bases outside the gene matches. CDR1 and CDR2 from the germline V gene are LNHDA and SQIVND (reference sequence). The CDR3 sequence: CASSIEQGEYGYTF. The CDR3 region has the DNA TGTGCCAGTAGTATAGAACAGGGGGAATATGGCTACACCTTC.

The J gene is TRBJ1-2, the V gene TRBV20-1, with no clear D. Germline CDR1 reads DFQATT; CDR2 reads SNEGSKA (reference sequence). CDR3 length: 11 amino acids. Trimming stripped 6 bases from V and 4 bases from J, with 9 bases between. The CDR3: CSASNFYGYTF. As DNA, the CDR3 is TGCAGTGCCTCAAACTTCTATGGCTACACCTTC.

This clone was seen a few times. The chain has TRBV24-1 and TRBJ2-3; D uncertain. Per germline, CDR1 KGHDR and CDR2 SFDVKD. The CDR3 runs to 12 residues. Trimming pared 8 bases from V and 3 bases from J, leaving 8 bases between. In nucleotides, the CDR3 is TGTGCCACCACAGACGGGACAGATACGCAGTATTTT. It encodes CATTDGTDTQYF.

This rearrangement joins TRBV9 to TRBJ1-2, with TRBD1 identical over 10 bases. Germline lookup yields CDR1 SGDLS and CDR2 YYNGEE. The CDR3 runs to 14 residues. Trimming took 3 bases from V and 8 from J; bases not matched to a gene: 7. CDR3 sequence (DNA): TGTGCCAGCAGCGAGGGGACAGGGGTTCGCGGCTACACCTTC. This translates into CASSEGTGVRGYTF.

The chain couples TRBV7-8 to TRBJ2-7; TRBD2 might be the D (6 bases). Germline V lookup: CDR1 SGHVS, CDR2 FQNEAQ. V dropped 5 bases and J dropped 4 bases, with 18 bases sitting between them. This CDR3 comprises 15 residues. Here the CDR3 DNA reads TGTGCCAGCAGCCCACTGGGCGGGGCGTCGTACGAGCAGTACTTC. Translated: CASSPLGGASYEQYF.

This clone came up once. The genes are TRBV12-3 or TRBV12-4 and TRBJ1-1, with D hard to call. CDR3 length: 13 residues. The V end lost 4 bases, the J end lost 1 base, and 7 bases lay between the germline ends. As DNA, the CDR3 is TGTGCCAGCAGTTACCCAGGGAACACTGAAGCTTTCTTT. This encodes CASSYPGNTEAFF.

The chain has TRBV7-7 and TRBJ1-1; tentative D call: TRBD1 (6 bases). Germline V gene data show CDR1 as SSHAT and CDR2 as FNYEAQ (reference sequence). V was trimmed by 2 bases and J by 6 bases, leaving 19 bases between them. The CDR3 is 16 residues long. Written as DNA, the CDR3 is TGTGCCAGCAGCTTATTCGGGAAGGGGGTACACCCTGAAGCTTTCTTT. This sequence encodes CASSLFGKGVHPEAFF.

The chain joins TRBV28 to TRBJ2-7, with D possibly being TRBD2 (6 bases). Germline V lookup: CDR1 MDHEN, CDR2 SYDVKM. V gave up 7 bases and J gave up 6 bases, with 19 bases separating them. This CDR3 has 14 amino acids. The CDR3 region has the DNA TGTGCCAGCATGGTAGTCGGGACTGATGGCGAGCAGTACTTC. This codes for CASMVVGTDGEQYF.